This T cell receptor beta chain came from a study of shared clonotypes between healthy human individuals. Study-level background: Donors had three CD4 naive, three CD4 memory, two CD8 naive and one CD8 memory plate apiece. Study results and caveats: Researchers found naive subsets generally carried larger estimated richness than memory subsets. Blood was the only sampled material, and tissue repertoires likely differ.

Comments on this clone: What it recognizes is unknown. The identical CDR3 is also encoded by other nucleotide sequences in the sample.

With 5 bases clipped from V and 4 bases from J, the junction kept 3 bases outside the gene matches. This CDR3 comprises 14 residues. CDR1 and CDR2 (germline): SEHNR, FQNEAQ (reference sequence). Into CD45RA+ naive and CD45RA-negative memory subsets, the CD4+ cells were split. Some clones are missing from TCRdb's copy, which holds only in-frame ones; the method was immunoSEQ multiplex PCR. The data hold 2 million to 3 million clones, with 80% to 95% observed a single time. Sequences were obtained from naive CD4+ T cells from PBMCs. Described subset: CD45RA+ positively selected. This rearrangement joins TRBV7-9 to TRBJ2-5; 11 bases line up with TRBD2. This TCR came from a man aged 18 to 35 in good health. Some clones in this sample may be carry-over from other donors' samples. The CDR3 sequence: CASSLLAGVETQYF. The CDR3 nucleotides are TGTGCCAGCAGCCTACTAGCGGGAGTAGAGACCCAGTACTTC.